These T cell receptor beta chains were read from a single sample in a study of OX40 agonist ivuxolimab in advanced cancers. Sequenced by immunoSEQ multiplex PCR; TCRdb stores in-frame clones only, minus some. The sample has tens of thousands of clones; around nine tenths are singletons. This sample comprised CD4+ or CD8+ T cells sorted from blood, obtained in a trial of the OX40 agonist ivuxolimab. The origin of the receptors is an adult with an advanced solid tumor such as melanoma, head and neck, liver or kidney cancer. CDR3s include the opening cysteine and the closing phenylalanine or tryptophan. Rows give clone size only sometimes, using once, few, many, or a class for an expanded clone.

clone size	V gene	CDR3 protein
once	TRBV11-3	CASSLDRRTDEQFF
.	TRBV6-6	CASTDRAFDSPLHF
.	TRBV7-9	CASTSLRAFF
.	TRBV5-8	CASSFQGSYAGYTF
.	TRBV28	CASQWRGNQPQHF
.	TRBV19	CASSPGTGLFPQPQHF
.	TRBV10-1	CASSESPGKETQYF
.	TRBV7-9	CASSHRQGHEQYF
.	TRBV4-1	CASSQEDRAYEKLFF
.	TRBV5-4	CASSPRQVDGYTF
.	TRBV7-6	CASSLAQGTQETQYF
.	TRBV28	CASSLNRDTAYNEQFF
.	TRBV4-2	CASSQGLAVINEQFF
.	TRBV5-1	CASSSGTDTQYF
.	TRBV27	CASSLSGQGNRNEQFF
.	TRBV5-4	CASSLGTAQETQYF
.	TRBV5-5	CASSLSGTVSYEQYF
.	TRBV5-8	CASSRLAGGVDTQYF
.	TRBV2	CASSGRGKSSYNEQFF
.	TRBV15	CATSHTSGGYEQYF
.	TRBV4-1	CASSHLSPTVLEQFF
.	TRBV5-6	CASSLDSNQPQHF
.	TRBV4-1	CASSQPGTPALHF
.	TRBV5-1	CASSAVTGDQETQYF
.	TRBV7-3	CASSLEGGSYNEQFF
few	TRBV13	CASSLLPTEAFF
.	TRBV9	CASSPTAGDFAEAFF
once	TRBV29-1	CSTYWVNTEAFF
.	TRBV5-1	CASSLNSQETQYF
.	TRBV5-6	CASSLTSGGNEQFF
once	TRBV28	CASSFYSRPSRDVHNEQFF
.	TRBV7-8	CASSLGTGRQPQHF
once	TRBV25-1	CASSEFRGTGVNTEAFF
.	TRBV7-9	CASSLVGGGRGNTIYF
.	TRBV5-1	CASSQGTSGGILETQYF
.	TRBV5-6	CASSLGTGGPGYEQYF
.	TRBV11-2	CASSSGVGYTF
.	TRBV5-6	CASSTSGTGGGETQYF
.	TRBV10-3	CASSELAGGQETQYF
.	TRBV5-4	CASSLGTGTYEQYF
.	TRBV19	CASSSSSGGSYEQYF
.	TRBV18	CASSPTPPANNSPLHF
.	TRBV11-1	CASSLGVGNTEAFF
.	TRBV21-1	CASSKSGGSSYNEQFF
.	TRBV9	CASSVDPAGGTTDTQYF
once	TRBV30	CAWSLQGGSYNEQFF
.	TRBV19	CASSHVTGGALSGELFF
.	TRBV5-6	CASSSGTAGPYGYTF
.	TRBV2	CASIRTGGGYSPLHF
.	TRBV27	CASSLRGAGELFF
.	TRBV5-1	CASSFLHPGQGKRLQETQYF
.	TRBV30	CAWSAPARVPGTQYF
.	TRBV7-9	CASRQGGGTEAFF
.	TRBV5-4	CASSLVPGQGRNEQFF
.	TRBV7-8	CASSLVAAGSADTQYF